This TCR beta chain derives from a study of shared clonotypes between healthy human individuals. Original analysis: Quality scores were absent from the junction-only immunoSEQ sequences, so filtering differed. Only in-frame clones appear in the TCRdb table, and some are missing; sequencing was by immunoSEQ multiplex PCR. That table is the source of V, J and clone size, and D and trimming were worked out from the DNA. The sample shows fewer than 650,000 clones, about three quarters of them seen only once. V was clipped by 9 bases and J by 6 bases; unmatched bases: 15. CDR3 length: 15 residues. Per germline, CDR1 SNHLY and CDR2 FYNNEI. As to this clone: The antigen is not known.

Findings and limits, study-wide: Sequencing depth was a factor that was expected to affect clonotype sharing among donors.

The J gene is TRBJ2-7, the V gene TRBV2; 9 bases are a match to TRBD1. This receptor was identified in a woman aged 40-49 years in good health. Some clones in this sample may be carry-over from other donors' samples. Sequencing used PBMCs. The CDR3 sequence: CARREPGTGKGEQYF. The CDR3 nucleotides read TGTGCCAGAAGAGAGCCCGGGACAGGGAAGGGCGAGCAGTACTTC.